This TCR beta chain was observed in a study of T-cell memory formation after mild COVID-19. The wider study: TCR clusters were mostly donor specific.

Of note for this clonotype: The antigen is unknown.

Trimming cost V 1 base and J 4 bases; bases outside gene matches: 2. Germline-derived CDR1 and CDR2 are DFQATT and SNEGSKA (reference sequence). There are 13 residues in the CDR3. TCRdb called the 5' RACE reads again in MiXCR, with one record for every CDR3 protein. Among 350,000 or so distinct CDR3 sequences listed, roughly 13% were seen once. Study results and limitations: Certain responding clones were present in pre-infection memory, suggesting participation of cross-reactive memory.

The chain employs TRBV20-1 and TRBJ2-3, with 7 bases aligning to TRBD1. Sequenced material: PBMCs or a T cell subset sorted from them (not recorded which). This clonotype was obtained from a man between 18 and 35 years old who had mild COVID-19 (a few samples of this study predate the infection). Cell type and time point are not known. The CDR3 loop is CSARVTGADTQYF. CDR3 in DNA: TGCAGTGCTAGAGTAACAGGGGCAGATACGCAGTATTTT.